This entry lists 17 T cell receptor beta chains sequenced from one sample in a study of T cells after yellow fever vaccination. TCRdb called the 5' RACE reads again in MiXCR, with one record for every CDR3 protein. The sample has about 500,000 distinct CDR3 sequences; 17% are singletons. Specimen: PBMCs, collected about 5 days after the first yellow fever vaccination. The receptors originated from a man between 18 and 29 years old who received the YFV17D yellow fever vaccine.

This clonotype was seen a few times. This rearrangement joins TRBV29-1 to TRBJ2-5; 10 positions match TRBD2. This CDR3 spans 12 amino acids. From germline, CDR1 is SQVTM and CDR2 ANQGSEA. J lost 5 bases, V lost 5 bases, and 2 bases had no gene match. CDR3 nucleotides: TGCAGCGTTACTAGCGGGACGGAGACCCAGTACTTC. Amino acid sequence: CSVTSGTETQYF.

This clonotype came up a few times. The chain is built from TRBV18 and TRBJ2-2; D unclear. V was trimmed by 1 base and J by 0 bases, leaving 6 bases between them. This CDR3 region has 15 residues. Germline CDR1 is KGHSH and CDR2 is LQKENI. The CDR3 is CASSPRETNTGELFF. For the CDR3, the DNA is TGTGCCAGCTCACCACGCGAAACGAACACCGGGGAGCTGTTTTTT. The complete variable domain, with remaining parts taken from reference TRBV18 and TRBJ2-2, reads NAGVMQNPRHLVRRRGQEARLRCSPMKGHSHVYWYRQLPEEGLKFMVYLQKENIIDESGMPKERFSAEFPKEGPSILRIQQVVRGDSAAYFCASSPRETNTGELFFGEGSRLTVL.

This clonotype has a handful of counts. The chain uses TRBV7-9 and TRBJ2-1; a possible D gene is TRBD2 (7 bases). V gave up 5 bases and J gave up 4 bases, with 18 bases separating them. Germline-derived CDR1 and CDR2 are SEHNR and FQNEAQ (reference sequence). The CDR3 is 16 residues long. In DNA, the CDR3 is TGTGCCAGCAGCCCACGGGGGGCCTTTTTATACAATGAGCAGTTCTTC. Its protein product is CASSPRGAFLYNEQFF.

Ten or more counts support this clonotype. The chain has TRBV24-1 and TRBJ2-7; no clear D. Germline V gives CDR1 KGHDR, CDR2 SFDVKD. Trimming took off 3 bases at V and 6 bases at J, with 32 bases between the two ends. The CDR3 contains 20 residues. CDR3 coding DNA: TGTGCCACCAGTGATCCACACGAGGCCCGTGGACGAGGCGGCAGGCTCGAGCAGTACTTC. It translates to CATSDPHEARGRGGRLEQYF.

In DNA form, the CDR3 reads TGCAGCGTTGAAGACAGTCCTTACTATGGCTACACCTTC. This sequence encodes CSVEDSPYYGYTF. The chain recombines TRBV29-1 with TRBJ1-2; the D is unclear. Looked up from germline, CDR1 is SQVTM and CDR2 is ANQGSEA. Trimming cost V 0 bases and J 3 bases, with 8 bases left between them. The CDR3 totals 13 residues.

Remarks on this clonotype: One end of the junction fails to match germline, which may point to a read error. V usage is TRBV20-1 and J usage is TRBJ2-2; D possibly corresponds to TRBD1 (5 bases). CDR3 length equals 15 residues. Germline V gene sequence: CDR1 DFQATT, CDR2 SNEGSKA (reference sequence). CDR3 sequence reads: CSAREPGLNAGELFF. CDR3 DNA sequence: TGCAGTGCTAGAGAACCAGGGTTGAACGCCGGGGAGCTGTTTTTT.

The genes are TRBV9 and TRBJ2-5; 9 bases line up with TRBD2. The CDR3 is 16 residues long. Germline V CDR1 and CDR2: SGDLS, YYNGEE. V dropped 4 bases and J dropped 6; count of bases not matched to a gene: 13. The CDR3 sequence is CASSPRDSGGGKTQYF. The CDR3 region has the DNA TGTGCCAGCAGCCCCCGGGATAGCGGGGGCGGGAAGACCCAGTACTTC.

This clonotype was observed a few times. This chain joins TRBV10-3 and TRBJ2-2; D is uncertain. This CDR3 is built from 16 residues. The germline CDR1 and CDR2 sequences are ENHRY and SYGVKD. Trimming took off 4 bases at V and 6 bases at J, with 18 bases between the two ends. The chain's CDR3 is CAISVVVGSPPGELFF. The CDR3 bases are TGTGCCATCAGTGTCGTGGTGGGCAGTCCGCCCGGGGAGCTGTTTTTT.

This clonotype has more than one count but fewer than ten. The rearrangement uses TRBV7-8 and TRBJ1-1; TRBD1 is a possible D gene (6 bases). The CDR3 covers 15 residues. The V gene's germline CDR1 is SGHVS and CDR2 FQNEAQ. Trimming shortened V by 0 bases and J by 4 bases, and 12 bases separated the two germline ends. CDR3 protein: CASSLAGRGFTEAFF. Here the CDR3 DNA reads TGTGCCAGCAGCTTAGCTGGCAGGGGTTTCACTGAAGCTTTCTTT.

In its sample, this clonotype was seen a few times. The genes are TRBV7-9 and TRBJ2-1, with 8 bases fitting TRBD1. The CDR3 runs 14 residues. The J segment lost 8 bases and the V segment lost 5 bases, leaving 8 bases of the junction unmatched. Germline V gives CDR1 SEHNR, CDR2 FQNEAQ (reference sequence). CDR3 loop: CASSRRQGSYEQFF. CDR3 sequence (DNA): TGTGCCAGCAGCCGCCGACAGGGGAGCTATGAGCAGTTCTTC.

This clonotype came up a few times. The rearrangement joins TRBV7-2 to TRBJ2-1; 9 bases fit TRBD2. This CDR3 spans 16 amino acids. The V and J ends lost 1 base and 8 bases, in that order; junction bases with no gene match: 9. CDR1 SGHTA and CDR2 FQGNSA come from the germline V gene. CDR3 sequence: CASSLVRLVAGDEQFF. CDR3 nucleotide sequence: TGTGCCAGCAGCTTAGTTCGTTTGGTAGCGGGGGATGAGCAGTTCTTC. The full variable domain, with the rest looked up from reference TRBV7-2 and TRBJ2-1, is GAGVSQSPSNKVTEKGKDVELRCDPISGHTALYWYRQSLGQGLEFLIYFQGNSAPDKSGLPSDRFSAERTGGSVSTLTIQRTQQEDSAVYLCASSLVRLVAGDEQFFGPGTRLTVL.

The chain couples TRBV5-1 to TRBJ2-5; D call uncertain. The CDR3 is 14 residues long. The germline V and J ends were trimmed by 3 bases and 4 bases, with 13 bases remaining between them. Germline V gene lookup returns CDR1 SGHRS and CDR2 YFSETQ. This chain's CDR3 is CASSSTPHRETQYF. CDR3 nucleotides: TGCGCCAGCAGCTCGACCCCCCATCGAGAGACCCAGTACTTC.

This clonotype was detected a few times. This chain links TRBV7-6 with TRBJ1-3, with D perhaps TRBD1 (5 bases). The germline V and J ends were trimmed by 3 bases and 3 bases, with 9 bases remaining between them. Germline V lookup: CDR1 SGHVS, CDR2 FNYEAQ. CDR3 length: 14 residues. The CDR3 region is CASSLGDFGNTIYF. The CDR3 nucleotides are TGTGCCAGCAGCTTGGGGGATTTTGGAAACACCATATATTTT.

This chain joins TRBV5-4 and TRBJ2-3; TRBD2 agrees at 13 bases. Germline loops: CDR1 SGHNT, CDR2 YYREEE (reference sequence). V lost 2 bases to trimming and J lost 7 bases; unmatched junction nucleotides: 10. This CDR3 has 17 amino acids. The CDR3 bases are TGTGCCAGCAGCTTCCGACTAGCGGGGGGTGAGAGGAATACGCAGTATTTT. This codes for CASSFRLAGGERNTQYF.

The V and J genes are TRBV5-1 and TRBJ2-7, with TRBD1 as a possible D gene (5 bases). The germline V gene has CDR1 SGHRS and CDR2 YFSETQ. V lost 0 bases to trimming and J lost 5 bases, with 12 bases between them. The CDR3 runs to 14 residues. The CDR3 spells CASSLVADINEQYF. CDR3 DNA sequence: TGCGCCAGCAGCTTGGTGGCGGACATAAACGAGCAGTACTTC. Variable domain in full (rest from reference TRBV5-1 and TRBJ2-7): KAGVTQTPRYLIKTRGQQVTLSCSPISGHRSVSWYQQTPGQGLQFLFEYFSETQRNKGNFPGRFSGRQFSNSRSEMNVSTLELGDSALYLCASSLVADINEQYFGPGTRLTVT.

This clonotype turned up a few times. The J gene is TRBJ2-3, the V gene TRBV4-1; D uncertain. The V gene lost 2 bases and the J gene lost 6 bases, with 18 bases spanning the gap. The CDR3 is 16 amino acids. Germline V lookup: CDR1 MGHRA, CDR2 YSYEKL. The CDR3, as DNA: TGCGCCAGCAGCCAACAAACAATTACGAGACGCGATACGCAGTATTTT. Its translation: CASSQQTITRRDTQYF.

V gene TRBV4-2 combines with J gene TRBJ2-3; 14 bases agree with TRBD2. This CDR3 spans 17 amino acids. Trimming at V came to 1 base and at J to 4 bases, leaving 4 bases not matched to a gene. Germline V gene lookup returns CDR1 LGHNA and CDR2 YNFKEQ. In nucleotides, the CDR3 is TGTGCCAGCAGCCAAGTTAAGACTAGCGGGGGGGCAGATACGCAGTATTTT. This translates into CASSQVKTSGGADTQYF.